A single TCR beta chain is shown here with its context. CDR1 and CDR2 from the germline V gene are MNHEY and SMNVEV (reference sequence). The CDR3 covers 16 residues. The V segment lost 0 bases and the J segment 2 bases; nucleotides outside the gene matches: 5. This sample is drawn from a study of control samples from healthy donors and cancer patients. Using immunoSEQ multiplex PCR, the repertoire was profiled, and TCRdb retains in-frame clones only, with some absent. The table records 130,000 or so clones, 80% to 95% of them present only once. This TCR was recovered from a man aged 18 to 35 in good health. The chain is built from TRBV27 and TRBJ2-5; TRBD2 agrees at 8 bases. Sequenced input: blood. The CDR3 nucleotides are TGTGCCAGCAGTTTATCCGCGGGACTAGTACAAGAGACCCAGTACTTC. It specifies CASSLSAGLVQETQYF.